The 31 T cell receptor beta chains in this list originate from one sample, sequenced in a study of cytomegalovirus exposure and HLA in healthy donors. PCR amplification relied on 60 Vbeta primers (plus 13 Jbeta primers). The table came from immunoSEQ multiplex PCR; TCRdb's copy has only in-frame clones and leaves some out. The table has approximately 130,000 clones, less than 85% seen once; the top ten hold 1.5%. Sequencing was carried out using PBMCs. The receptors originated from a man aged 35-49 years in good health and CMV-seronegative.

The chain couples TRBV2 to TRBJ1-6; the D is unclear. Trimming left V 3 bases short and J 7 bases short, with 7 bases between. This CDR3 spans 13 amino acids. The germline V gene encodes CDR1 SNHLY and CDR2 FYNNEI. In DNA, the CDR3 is TGTGCCAGCAGTGATTCGGGAAATTCACCCCTCCACTTT. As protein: CASSDSGNSPLHF.

The CDR3 sequence is CASSSWGPYNEQFF. The CDR3 nucleotides read TGTGCCAGCAGCTCCTGGGGGCCTTACAATGAGCAGTTCTTC. The gene calls are TRBV27 and TRBJ2-1; D is possibly TRBD1 (6 bases). Between the trimmed V and J ends, which lost 6 bases and 4 bases, there was a span of 13 bases. Germline-derived CDR1 and CDR2 are MNHEY and SMNVEV (reference sequence). This CDR3 comprises 14 residues.

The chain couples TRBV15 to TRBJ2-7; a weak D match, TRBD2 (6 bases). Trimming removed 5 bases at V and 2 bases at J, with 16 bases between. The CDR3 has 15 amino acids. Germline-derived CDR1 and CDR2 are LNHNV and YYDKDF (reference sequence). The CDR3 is CATSGSGGAAYEQYF. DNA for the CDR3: TGTGCCACCAGCGGGTCAGGCGGGGCCGCCTACGAGCAGTACTTC.

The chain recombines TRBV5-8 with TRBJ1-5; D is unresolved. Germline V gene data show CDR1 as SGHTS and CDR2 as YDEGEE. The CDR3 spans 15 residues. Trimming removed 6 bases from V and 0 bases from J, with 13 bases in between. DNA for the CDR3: TGTGCCAGCACCGCGGACGGGAATAGCAATCAGCCCCAGCATTTT. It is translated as CASTADGNSNQPQHF.

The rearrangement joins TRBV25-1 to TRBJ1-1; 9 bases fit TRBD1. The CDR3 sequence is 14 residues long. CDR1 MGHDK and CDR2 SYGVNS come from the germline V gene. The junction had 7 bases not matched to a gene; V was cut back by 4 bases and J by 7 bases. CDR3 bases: TGTGCCAGCAGTGGGGACAGGGAGGAGGATGAAGCTTTCTTT. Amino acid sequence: CASSGDREEDEAFF.

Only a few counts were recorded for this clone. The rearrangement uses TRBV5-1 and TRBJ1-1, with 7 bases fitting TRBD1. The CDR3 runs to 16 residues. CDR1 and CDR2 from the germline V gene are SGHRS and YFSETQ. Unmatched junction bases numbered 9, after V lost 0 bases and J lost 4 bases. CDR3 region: CASSLAYRGPSTEAFF. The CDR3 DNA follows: TGCGCCAGCAGCTTGGCCTACAGGGGACCTTCCACTGAAGCTTTCTTT.

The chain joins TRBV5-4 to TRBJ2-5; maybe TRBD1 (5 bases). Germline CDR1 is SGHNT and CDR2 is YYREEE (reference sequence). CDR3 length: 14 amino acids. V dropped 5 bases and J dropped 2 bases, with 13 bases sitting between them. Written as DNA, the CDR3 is TGTGCCAGCAGTTTTGGTGGGGCACAAGAGACCCAGTACTTC. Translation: CASSFGGAQETQYF.

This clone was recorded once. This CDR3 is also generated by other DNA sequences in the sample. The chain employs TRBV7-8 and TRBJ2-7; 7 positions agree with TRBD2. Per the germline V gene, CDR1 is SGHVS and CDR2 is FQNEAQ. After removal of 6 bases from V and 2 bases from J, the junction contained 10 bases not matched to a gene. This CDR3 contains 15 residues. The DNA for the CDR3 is TGTGCCAGCAGTCAAGGGCGGGAGACGGCCTACGAGCAGTACTTC. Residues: CASSQGRETAYEQYF.

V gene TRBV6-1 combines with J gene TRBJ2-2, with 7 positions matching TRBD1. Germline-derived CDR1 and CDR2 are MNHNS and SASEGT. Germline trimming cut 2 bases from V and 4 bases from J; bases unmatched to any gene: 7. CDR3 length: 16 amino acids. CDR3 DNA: TGTGCCAGCAGTGAACAGGGGGTCTTCGTCACCGGGGAGCTGTTTTTT. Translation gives CASSEQGVFVTGELFF.

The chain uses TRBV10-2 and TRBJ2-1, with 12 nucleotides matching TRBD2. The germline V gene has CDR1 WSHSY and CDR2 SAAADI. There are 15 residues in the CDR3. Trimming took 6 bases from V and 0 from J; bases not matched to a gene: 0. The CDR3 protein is CASRTSGSSYNEQFF. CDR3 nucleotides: TGCGCCAGCAGGACTAGCGGGAGCTCCTACAATGAGCAGTTCTTC.

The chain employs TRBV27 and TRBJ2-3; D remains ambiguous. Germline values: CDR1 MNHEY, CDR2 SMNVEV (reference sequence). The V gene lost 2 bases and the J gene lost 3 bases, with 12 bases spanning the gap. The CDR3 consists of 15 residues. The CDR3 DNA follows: TGTGCCAGCAGTTTAGGAGTTTTGGCTACAGATACGCAGTATTTT. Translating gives CASSLGVLATDTQYF.

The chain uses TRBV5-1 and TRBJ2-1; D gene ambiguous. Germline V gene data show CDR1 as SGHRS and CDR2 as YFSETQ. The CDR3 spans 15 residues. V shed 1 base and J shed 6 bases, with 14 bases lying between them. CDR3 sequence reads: CASSLPGSFGNEQFF. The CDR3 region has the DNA TGCGCCAGCAGCTTGCCCGGGTCATTTGGCAATGAGCAGTTCTTC.

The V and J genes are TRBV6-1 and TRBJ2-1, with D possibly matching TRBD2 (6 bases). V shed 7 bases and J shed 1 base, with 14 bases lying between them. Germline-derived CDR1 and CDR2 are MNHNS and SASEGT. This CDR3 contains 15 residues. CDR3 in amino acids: CASIPTGTSYNEQFF. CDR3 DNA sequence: TGTGCCAGCATTCCTACCGGGACTTCCTACAATGAGCAGTTCTTC.

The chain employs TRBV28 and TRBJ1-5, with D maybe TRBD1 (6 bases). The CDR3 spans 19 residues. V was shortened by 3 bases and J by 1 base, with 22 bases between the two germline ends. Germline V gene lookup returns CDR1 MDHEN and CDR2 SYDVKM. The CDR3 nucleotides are TGTGCCAGCAGTTTTTCGGACAGTCTGGCCCAGGGAAGCAATCAGCCCCAGCATTTT. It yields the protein CASSFSDSLAQGSNQPQHF.

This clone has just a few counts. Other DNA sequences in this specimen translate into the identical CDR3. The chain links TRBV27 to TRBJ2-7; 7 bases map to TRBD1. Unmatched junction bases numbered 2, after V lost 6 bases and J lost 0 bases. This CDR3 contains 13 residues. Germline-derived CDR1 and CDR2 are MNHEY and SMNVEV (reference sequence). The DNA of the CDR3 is TGTGCCAGCAGACGACAGGGCTCCTACGAGCAGTACTTC. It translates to CASRRQGSYEQYF.

Here the CDR3 DNA reads TGTGCCAGCAGCTTAGTTCGTCAGGTCTCGGGGATGAATTCACCCCTCCACTTT. This sequence encodes CASSLVRQVSGMNSPLHF. This chain uses TRBV7-8 with TRBJ1-6; D is undetermined. Germline CDR1 SGHVS, CDR2 FQNEAQ. V shed 1 base and J shed 7 bases, with 20 bases lying between them. The CDR3 spans 18 residues.

CDR3 sequence reads: CASSRGWLLTEAFF. Here the CDR3 DNA reads TGTGCCAGCAGCAGGGGCTGGCTTCTCACTGAAGCTTTCTTT. The chain carries TRBV9 and TRBJ1-1; weak D call: TRBD1 (5 bases). This CDR3 is 14 amino acids long. Germline lookup yields CDR1 SGDLS and CDR2 YYNGEE. Between the trimmed V and J ends, which lost 4 bases and 4 bases, there was a span of 14 bases.

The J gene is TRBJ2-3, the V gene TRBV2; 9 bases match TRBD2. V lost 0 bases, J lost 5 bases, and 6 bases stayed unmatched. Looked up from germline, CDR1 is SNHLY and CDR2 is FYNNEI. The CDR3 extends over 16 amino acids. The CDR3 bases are TGTGCCAGCAGTGAAGCTGCGGGAGGGCCTGGAGATACGCAGTATTTT. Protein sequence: CASSEAAGGPGDTQYF.

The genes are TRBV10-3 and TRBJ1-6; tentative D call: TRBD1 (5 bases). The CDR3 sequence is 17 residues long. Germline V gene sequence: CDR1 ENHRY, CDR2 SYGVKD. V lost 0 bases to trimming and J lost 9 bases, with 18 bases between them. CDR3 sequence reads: CAISESIGAMDGSPLHF. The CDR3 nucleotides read TGTGCCATCAGTGAGTCGATAGGGGCGATGGATGGTTCACCCCTCCACTTT.

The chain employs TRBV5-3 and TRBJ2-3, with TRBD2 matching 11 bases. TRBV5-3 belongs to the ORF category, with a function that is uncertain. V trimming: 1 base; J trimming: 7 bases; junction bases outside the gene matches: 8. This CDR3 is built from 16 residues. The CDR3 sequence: CARSLTVAGGRNTQYF. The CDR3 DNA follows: TGTGCCAGAAGCTTGACCGTAGCGGGGGGGCGTAATACGCAGTATTTT.

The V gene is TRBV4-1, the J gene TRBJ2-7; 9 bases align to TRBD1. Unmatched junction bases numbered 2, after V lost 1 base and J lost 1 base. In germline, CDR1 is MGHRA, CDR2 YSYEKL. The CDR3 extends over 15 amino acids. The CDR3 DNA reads TGCGCCAGCAGCCAAGGTGGGACAGGGTCCTACGAGCAGTACTTC. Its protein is CASSQGGTGSYEQYF.

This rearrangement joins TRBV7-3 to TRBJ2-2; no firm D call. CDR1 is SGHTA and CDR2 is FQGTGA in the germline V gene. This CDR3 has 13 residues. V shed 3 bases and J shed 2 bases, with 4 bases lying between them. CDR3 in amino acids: CASSLYNTGELFF. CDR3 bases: TGTGCCAGCAGCTTGTATAACACCGGGGAGCTGTTTTTT.

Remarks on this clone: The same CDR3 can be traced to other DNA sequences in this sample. The DNA of the CDR3 is TGTGCCAGCAGCCAAGGGCGGGAGACGGCCTACGAGCAGTACTTC. It encodes CASSQGRETAYEQYF. This chain connects TRBV7-8 to TRBJ2-7, with 7 positions matching TRBD2. The germline V gene has CDR1 SGHVS and CDR2 FQNEAQ. The CDR3 loop spans 15 amino acids. The trim removed 5 bases at V and 2 bases at J, leaving 9 bases unmatched.

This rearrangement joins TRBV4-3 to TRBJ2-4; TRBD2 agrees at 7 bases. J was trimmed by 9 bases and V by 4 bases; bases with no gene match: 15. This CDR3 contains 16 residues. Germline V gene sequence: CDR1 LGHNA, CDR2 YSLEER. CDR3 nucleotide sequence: TGCGCCAGCAGCCTGAGCCTGGGGGGGGAGGTGGGCATTCAGTACTTC. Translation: CASSLSLGGEVGIQYF.

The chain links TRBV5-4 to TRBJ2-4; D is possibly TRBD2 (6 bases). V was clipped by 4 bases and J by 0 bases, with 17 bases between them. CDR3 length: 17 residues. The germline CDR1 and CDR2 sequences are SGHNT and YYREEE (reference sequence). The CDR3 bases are TGTGCCAGCAGCCCCGCGCGGGGCCAACTAGCCAAAAACATTCAGTACTTC. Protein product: CASSPARGQLAKNIQYF.

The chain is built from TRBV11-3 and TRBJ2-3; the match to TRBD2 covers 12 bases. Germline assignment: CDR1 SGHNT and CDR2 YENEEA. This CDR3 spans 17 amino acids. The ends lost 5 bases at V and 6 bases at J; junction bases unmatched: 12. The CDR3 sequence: CASSGTSGHFASDTQYF. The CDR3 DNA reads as TGTGCCAGCAGCGGGACTAGCGGGCACTTCGCGTCGGATACGCAGTATTTT. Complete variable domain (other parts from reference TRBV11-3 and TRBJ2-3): EAGVVQSPRYKIIEKKQPVAFWCNPISGHNTLYWYLQNLGQGPELLIRYENEEAVDDSQLPKDRFSAERLKGVDSTLKIQPAELGDSAVYLCASSGTSGHFASDTQYFGPGTRLTVL.

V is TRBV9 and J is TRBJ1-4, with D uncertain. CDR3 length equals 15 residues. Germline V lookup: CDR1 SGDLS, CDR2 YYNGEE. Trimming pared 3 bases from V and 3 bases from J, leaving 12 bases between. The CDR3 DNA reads TGTGCCAGCAGCGCCAACAGTAACCCTAATGAAAAACTGTTTTTT. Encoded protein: CASSANSNPNEKLFF.

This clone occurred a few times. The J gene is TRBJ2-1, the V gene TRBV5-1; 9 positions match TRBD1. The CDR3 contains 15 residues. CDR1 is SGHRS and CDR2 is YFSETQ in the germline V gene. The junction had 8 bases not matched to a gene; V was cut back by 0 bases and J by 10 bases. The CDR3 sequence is CASSLVGTGSREQFF. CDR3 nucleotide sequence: TGCGCCAGCAGCTTGGTCGGGACAGGGTCCCGCGAGCAGTTCTTC.

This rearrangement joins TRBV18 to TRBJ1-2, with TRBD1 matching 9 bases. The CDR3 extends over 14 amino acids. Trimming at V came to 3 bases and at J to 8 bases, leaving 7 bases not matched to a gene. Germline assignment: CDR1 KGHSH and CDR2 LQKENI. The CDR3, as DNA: TGTGCCAGCTCACCCTCGGGACAGGGTGACGGCTACACCTTC. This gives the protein CASSPSGQGDGYTF.

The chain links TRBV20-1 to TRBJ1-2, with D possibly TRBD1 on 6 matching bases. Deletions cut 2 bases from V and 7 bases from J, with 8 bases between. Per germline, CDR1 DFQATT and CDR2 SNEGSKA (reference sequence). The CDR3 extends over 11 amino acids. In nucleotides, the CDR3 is TGCAGTGCTAGACAGGGGACTGGCTACACCTTC. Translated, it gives CSARQGTGYTF.

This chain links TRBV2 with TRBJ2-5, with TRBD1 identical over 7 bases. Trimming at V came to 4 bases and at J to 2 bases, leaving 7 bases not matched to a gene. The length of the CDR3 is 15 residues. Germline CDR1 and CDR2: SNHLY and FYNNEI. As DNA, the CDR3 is TGTGCCAGCAGTGCCGGTACAGGGGAGCAAGAGACCCAGTACTTC. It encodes CASSAGTGEQETQYF. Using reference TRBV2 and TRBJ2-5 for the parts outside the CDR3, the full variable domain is EPEVTQTPSHQVTQMGQEVILRCVPISNHLYFYWYRQILGQKVEFLVSFYNNEISEKSEIFDDQFSVERPDGSNFTLKIRSTKLEDSAMYFCASSAGTGEQETQYFGPGTRLLVL.